The 23 T cell receptor beta chains reported below all come from one sample, sequenced in a study of spatial heterogeneity in lung cancer. In TCRdb, the 5' RACE reads were re-called with MiXCR into one record per CDR3 protein. The profile shows 2,000 or so distinct CDR3 sequences, about 7% of them singletons. As for time point: sample taken at primary tumor resection. Sequencing used normal lung tissue next to the tumor, obtained at surgery. The receptor source for this set is a female donor with early-stage non-small cell lung cancer.

By share, this clonotype ranks as medium-sized (0.01 to 0.1%). Written as DNA, the CDR3 is TGTGCCAGTAACCGGAGGGGCTCCTACAATGAGCAGTTCTTC. Protein sequence: CASNRRGSYNEQFF. This chain uses TRBV19 with TRBJ2-1, with a weak D call TRBD2 (6 bases). Trimming shortened V by 7 bases and J by 0 bases, and 10 bases separated the two germline ends. This CDR3 is 14 amino acids long. Germline V gene data show CDR1 as LNHDA and CDR2 as SQIVND (reference sequence).

By sample share, this clonotype is medium-sized. The rearrangement links TRBV11-2 to TRBJ2-1; TRBD2 aligns across 7 bases. This CDR3 spans 13 amino acids. V was clipped by 3 bases and J by 9 bases; unmatched bases: 5. Germline CDR1 and CDR2: SGHAT and FQNNGV. The CDR3 DNA is TGTGCCAGCAGCTTGGGGACTACGGGTGAGCAGTTCTTC. Its translation: CASSLGTTGEQFF.

This clonotype is categorized as medium-sized. The chain couples TRBV6-6 to TRBJ1-2, with a possible D match to TRBD1 (5 bases). Trimming took off 5 bases at V and 8 bases at J, with 15 bases between the two ends. This CDR3 has 13 residues. Germline lookup yields CDR1 MNHNY and CDR2 SVGAGI (reference sequence). The chain's CDR3 is CASSLPDTGGYTF. The CDR3 DNA is TGTGCCAGCAGTCTCCCCGACACAGGCGGCTACACCTTC.

By share, this clonotype ranks as medium-sized (0.01 to 0.1%). This chain connects TRBV18 to TRBJ1-5, with TRBD1 as a possible D gene (5 bases). Per the germline V gene, CDR1 is KGHSH and CDR2 is LQKENI. Trimming stripped 2 bases from V and 1 base from J, with 15 bases between. The CDR3 is 17 residues long. CDR3 protein: CASSPFGVGGSNQPQHF. The CDR3 bases are TGTGCCAGCTCACCATTCGGGGTTGGGGGAAGCAATCAGCCCCAGCATTTT.

This clonotype is judged medium-sized. The rearrangement uses TRBV20-1 and TRBJ2-3, with D perhaps assigned TRBD1 or TRBD2 (5 bases each). This CDR3 is 13 amino acids long. Germline values: CDR1 DFQATT, CDR2 SNEGSKA (reference sequence). Deletions cut 0 bases from V and 3 bases from J, with 7 bases between. CDR3 in DNA: TGCAGTGCTAGAGATTGGGGGACAGATACGCAGTATTTT. Its translation: CSARDWGTDTQYF.

In its sample, this clonotype is medium-sized (0.01 to 0.1%). J is TRBJ1-3 and V is TRBV12-3 or TRBV12-4; D is undetermined. Trimming pared 2 bases from V and 2 bases from J, leaving 10 bases between. This CDR3 contains 15 residues. The CDR3 protein is CASSLYPRTGNTIYF. In DNA, the CDR3 is TGTGCCAGCAGTTTATATCCAAGGACTGGAAACACCATATATTTT.

This clonotype counts as medium-sized (0.01 to 0.1%). This chain joins TRBV12-5 and TRBJ2-7, with TRBD2 identical over 13 bases. The CDR3 length is 18 residues. The V gene's germline CDR1 is LGHNT and CDR2 FRNRAP. V trimming: 0 bases; J trimming: 7 bases; junction bases outside the gene matches: 12. CDR3 DNA sequence: TGTGCTAGTGGTTTGGTTCTATCCGGGACTAGCGGGGAAGAGGAGCAGTACTTC. Translating gives CASGLVLSGTSGEEEQYF.

This clonotype qualifies as medium-sized. The genes are TRBV28 and TRBJ2-6; D unresolved. This CDR3 is 13 amino acids long. V was clipped by 6 bases and J by 0 bases, with 3 bases between them. Germline values: CDR1 MDHEN, CDR2 SYDVKM. The CDR3 sequence is CASRGSGANVLTF. CDR3 nucleotides: TGTGCCAGCAGGGGCTCTGGGGCCAACGTCCTGACTTTC.

Sample share makes this clonotype medium-sized. V usage is TRBV5-1 and J usage is TRBJ2-2; 7 nucleotides match TRBD1. This CDR3 is built from 16 residues. The V segment lost 0 bases and the J segment 1 base; nucleotides outside the gene matches: 3. The germline V gene encodes CDR1 SGHRS and CDR2 YFSETQ. CDR3 DNA sequence: TGCGCCAGCAGCTTGGGGACAGGAGTGAACACCGGGGAGCTGTTTTTT. Translation: CASSLGTGVNTGELFF. Variable domain in full (rest from reference TRBV5-1 and TRBJ2-2): KAGVTQTPRYLIKTRGQQVTLSCSPISGHRSVSWYQQTPGQGLQFLFEYFSETQRNKGNFPGRFSGRQFSNSRSEMNVSTLELGDSALYLCASSLGTGVNTGELFFGEGSRLTVL.

By share of the sample, this clonotype is medium-sized. The chain combines TRBV18 with TRBJ2-1, with 9 bases identical to TRBD2. This CDR3 spans 14 amino acids. The V gene end was trimmed by 7 bases and the J gene end by 0 bases; junction bases not matched to a gene: 1. The germline gives CDR1 KGHSH, CDR2 LQKENI. CDR3 bases: TGTGCCAGCTGTAGCGGGAGCTCCTACAATGAGCAGTTCTTC. This codes for CASCSGSSYNEQFF. Full variable domain (remainder filled in from reference TRBV18 and TRBJ2-1): NAGVMQNPRHLVRRRGQEARLRCSPMKGHSHVYWYRQLPEEGLKFMVYLQKENIIDESGMPKERFSAEFPKEGPSILRIQQVVRGDSAAYFCASCSGSSYNEQFFGPGTRLTVL.

This clonotype is labeled medium-sized. The chain has TRBV27 and TRBJ2-7; 9 bases line up with TRBD1. The CDR3 spans 15 residues. Unmatched junction bases numbered 7, after V lost 5 bases and J lost 2 bases. The germline CDR1 and CDR2 sequences are MNHEY and SMNVEV (reference sequence). CDR3 loop: CASSASTGGPYEQYF. For the CDR3, the DNA is TGTGCCAGCAGTGCCTCGACAGGGGGACCCTACGAGCAGTACTTC.

Sample share makes this clonotype medium-sized. The chain links TRBV5-5 to TRBJ2-7, with D hard to call. Germline assignment: CDR1 SGHKS and CDR2 YYEKEE (reference sequence). The CDR3 contains 13 residues. With 0 bases removed from V and 6 bases from J, the gap between germline ends came to 10 bases. This CDR3 reads CASSLGVNREQYF. The CDR3 nucleotides are TGTGCCAGCAGCTTGGGAGTTAACCGCGAGCAGTACTTC.

This clonotype counts as large. This chain links TRBV7-8 with TRBJ2-5; 9 bases are shared with TRBD2. CDR3 length: 15 amino acids. Germline CDR1 is SGHVS and CDR2 is FQNEAQ. The V segment lost 9 bases and the J segment 5 bases; nucleotides outside the gene matches: 13. In nucleotides, the CDR3 is TGTGCCAGAGAATTAGCGGGGGCCTCCCTCGAGACCCAGTACTTC. This translates into CARELAGASLETQYF. Looking up the rest from reference TRBV7-8 and TRBJ2-5 gives the full variable domain: GAGVSQSPRYKVAKRGQDVALRCDPISGHVSLFWYQQALGQGPEFLTYFQNEAQLDKSGLPSDRFFAERPEGSVSTLKIQRTQQEDSAVYLCARELAGASLETQYFGPGTRLLVL.

This clonotype is medium-sized by share. This chain connects TRBV5-4 to TRBJ1-2; 9 bases agree with TRBD1. Losses at the gene ends were 1 base for V and 8 bases for J; bases not matched to a gene: 6. The CDR3 runs to 14 residues. Germline V gene data show CDR1 as SGHNT and CDR2 as YYREEE (reference sequence). As DNA, the CDR3 is TGTGCCAGCAGCTTGAGGGACAGGGTTGGCGGCTACACCTTC. Its translation: CASSLRDRVGGYTF.

This clonotype is labeled as medium-sized (0.01 to 0.1%). V and J are TRBV5-1 and TRBJ2-3; D is unresolved. V lost 0 bases and J 2 bases, leaving 10 bases between the germline ends. The CDR3 has 15 residues. Germline V gene lookup returns CDR1 SGHRS and CDR2 YFSETQ. CDR3 DNA: TGCGCCAGCAGCTTGGTAGAGGAACACACAGATACGCAGTATTTT. Translated: CASSLVEEHTDTQYF.

In this sample, this clonotype is medium-sized. This chain connects TRBV7-9 to TRBJ2-5, with TRBD1 matching over 12 bases. The V segment lost 3 bases and the J segment 5 bases; nucleotides outside the gene matches: 7. Per the germline V gene, CDR1 is SEHNR and CDR2 is FQNEAQ (reference sequence). The CDR3 consists of 16 residues. CDR3: CASSFGDRGRRETQYF. CDR3 coding DNA: TGTGCCAGCAGCTTTGGGGACAGGGGGCGCCGGGAGACCCAGTACTTC. The complete variable domain, with remaining parts taken from reference TRBV7-9 and TRBJ2-5, reads DTGVSQNPRHKITKRGQNVTFRCDPISEHNRLYWYRQTLGQGPEFLTYFQNEAQLEKSRLLSDRFSAERPKGSFSTLEIQRTEQGDSAMYLCASSFGDRGRRETQYFGPGTRLLVL.

This clonotype rates as medium-sized. This sequence joins TRBV27 and TRBJ2-7; the match to TRBD2 covers 7 bases. Germline CDR1 reads MNHEY; CDR2 reads SMNVEV (reference sequence). CDR3 length: 17 amino acids. V was clipped by 4 bases and J by 3 bases; unmatched bases: 15. The CDR3 nucleotides read TGTGCCAGCAGTTCGAACCCCGGGGGGTCTCGTTACTACGAGCAGTACTTC. Its translation: CASSSNPGGSRYYEQYF.

This clonotype is large. V is TRBV6-6 and J is TRBJ2-1; possible D gene TRBD2, 5 bases. Trimming took off 4 bases at V and 11 bases at J, with 15 bases between the two ends. The CDR3 is 13 residues long. CDR1 MNHNY and CDR2 SVGAGI come from the germline V gene (reference sequence). The CDR3 loop is CASSSVSSGKQFF. In DNA, the CDR3 is TGTGCCAGCAGTTCCGTCAGTTCGGGGAAGCAGTTCTTC.

This clonotype is labeled medium-sized. The chain links TRBV12-3 or TRBV12-4 to TRBJ2-4, with D maybe TRBD1 (6 bases). This CDR3 spans 17 amino acids. V shed 5 bases and J shed 2 bases, with 19 bases lying between them. CDR3 DNA sequence: TGTGCCAGCAGTATGCCGGGACACAGGAAGACCAAAAACATTCAGTACTTC. It encodes CASSMPGHRKTKNIQYF.

By frequency in the sample, this clonotype is medium-sized. V gene TRBV5-4 combines with J gene TRBJ2-7; either TRBD1 or TRBD2 may fit D (5 bases each). Germline loops: CDR1 SGHNT, CDR2 YYREEE (reference sequence). The length of the CDR3 is 15 residues. V was cut by 4 bases and J by 2 bases, with 16 bases left in between. The CDR3 protein is CASSHPVGATYEQYF. Here the CDR3 DNA reads TGTGCCAGCAGCCATCCCGTCGGGGCCACCTACGAGCAGTACTTC.

By share, this clonotype counts as medium-sized. The chain links TRBV20-1 to TRBJ1-5, with 7 bases that match TRBD1. Germline trimming cut 3 bases from V and 5 bases from J; bases unmatched to any gene: 13. The germline gives CDR1 DFQATT, CDR2 SNEGSKA (reference sequence). The CDR3 length is 16 residues. CDR3 sequence: CSASPVQGLTYQPQHF. The CDR3 region has the DNA TGCAGTGCTAGCCCGGTACAGGGGTTGACCTATCAGCCCCAGCATTTT.

In its sample, this clonotype is medium-sized. The rearrangement links TRBV20-1 to TRBJ2-7; 7 positions agree with TRBD2. Germline V lookup: CDR1 DFQATT, CDR2 SNEGSKA (reference sequence). There are 14 residues in the CDR3. V lost 4 bases to trimming and J lost 3 bases; unmatched junction nucleotides: 9. The CDR3 DNA follows: TGCAGTGCTACCCCTAGCGGACGAAACTACGAGCAGTACTTC. It codes for CSATPSGRNYEQYF.

This clonotype is medium-sized by share. DNA of the CDR3: TGTGCCAGCTGGACAGGGGGTAATTCACCCCTCCACTTT. It codes for CASWTGGNSPLHF. The rearrangement uses TRBV25-1 and TRBJ1-6; 10 nucleotides line up with TRBD1. The CDR3 contains 13 residues. J lost 6 bases, V lost 8 bases, and 1 base had no gene match. The germline CDR1 and CDR2 sequences are MGHDK and SYGVNS.